The 21 T cell receptor beta chains below were found in one sample sequenced in a study of blood T cell repertoires in COVID-19 (dated by TCRdb to between 2020 and 2021). Library prep was done by the immunoSEQ multiplex PCR assay. Imported from immuneACCESS, the table was reduced by TCRdb to in-frame sequences with V and J called. These copies leave out some clones; in studies compared against another copy, an unresolved V gene accounts for under half, and the cause of the remainder is not known. The table for this sample lists about 150,000 clones; 75% to 85% of them were counted only once. The ten largest account for 0.45% to 0.6% of the sample. Sequencing was done on a sample of peripheral blood. These receptors came from a man aged 60 to 75 with acute or convalescent COVID-19.

The chain joins TRBV15 to TRBJ2-7; tentative D call: TRBD1 (6 bases). The CDR3 spans 15 residues. The germline V and J ends were trimmed by 0 bases and 0 bases, with 9 bases remaining between them. Looked up from germline, CDR1 is LNHNV and CDR2 is YYDKDF (reference sequence). CDR3 DNA sequence: TGTGCCACCAGCAGAGATAGGGGGTTCTCCTACGAGCAGTACTTC. This encodes CATSRDRGFSYEQYF.

The V and J genes are TRBV24-1 and TRBJ2-3; D perhaps matches TRBD1 (6 bases). The CDR3 spans 14 residues. Germline V gene data show CDR1 as KGHDR and CDR2 as SFDVKD. Between the trimmed V and J ends, which lost 12 bases and 0 bases, there was a span of 15 bases. CDR3 loop: CASQGGLSTDTQYF. In DNA, the CDR3 is TGTGCCTCCCAAGGGGGTCTTAGCACAGATACGCAGTATTTT.

The V gene is TRBV14, the J gene TRBJ1-4; 8 nucleotides match TRBD1. The germline CDR1 and CDR2 sequences are SGHDN and FVKESK. Losses at the gene ends were 0 bases for V and 9 bases for J; bases not matched to a gene: 15. The CDR3 spans 18 residues. Here the CDR3 reads CASSQEFAGTGGGQKLFF. In DNA form, the CDR3 reads TGTGCCAGCAGCCAAGAGTTCGCGGGGACAGGAGGAGGGCAAAAACTGTTTTTT.

This clone was counted once. The V and J genes are TRBV15 and TRBJ1-4; D is unresolved. The CDR3 has 17 amino acids. V lost 5 bases and J lost 0, with 16 bases in between. Germline V lookup: CDR1 LNHNV, CDR2 YYDKDF (reference sequence). The CDR3 DNA follows: TGTGCCACCAGCTCCTGGGAGACGGGCACAACTAATGAAAAACTGTTTTTT. Translated, it gives CATSSWETGTTNEKLFF. Full variable domain (remainder filled in from reference TRBV15 and TRBJ1-4): DAMVIQNPRYQVTQFGKPVTLSCSQTLNHNVMYWYQQKSSQAPKLLFHYYDKDFNNEADTPDNFQSRRPNTSFCFLDIRSPGLGDTAMYLCATSSWETGTTNEKLFFGSGTQLSVL.

This chain links TRBV2 with TRBJ1-5; D remains unclear. The CDR3 consists of 15 residues. The V end was cut by 5 bases, the J end by 4 bases, with 15 bases between. CDR1 and CDR2 (germline): SNHLY, FYNNEI. The CDR3 is CASSSGTVRNQPQHF. DNA for the CDR3: TGTGCCAGCAGTTCCGGTACGGTTCGTAATCAGCCCCAGCATTTT.

This clone was counted a few times. This chain links TRBV11-2 with TRBJ1-2; a weak D match, TRBD1 (6 bases). The CDR3 is 14 amino acids. Germline assignment: CDR1 SGHAT and CDR2 FQNNGV. V gave up 2 bases and J gave up 7 bases, with 14 bases separating them. DNA for the CDR3: TGTGCCAGCAGCTTAAGCTACAGGGCGGCTGGCTACACCTTC. It encodes CASSLSYRAAGYTF.

This clone was picked up a small number of times. The chain carries TRBV28 and TRBJ1-2; no clear D. Germline CDR1 and CDR2: MDHEN and SYDVKM. The V end was cut by 5 bases, the J end by 4 bases, with 11 bases between. The CDR3 totals 13 residues. The CDR3 spells CASSVRVGYGYTF. The DNA for the CDR3 is TGTGCCAGCAGTGTCCGGGTGGGCTATGGCTACACCTTC.

The chain links TRBV6-2 or TRBV6-3 to TRBJ2-3; TRBD1 aligns across 7 bases. This CDR3 contains 14 residues. CDR1 is MNHEY and CDR2 is SVGEGT in the germline V gene. Germline trimming cut 4 bases from V and 3 bases from J; bases unmatched to any gene: 4. The DNA of the CDR3 is TGTGCCAGCAGTTTGGGCAGGGGGACAGATACGCAGTATTTT. Translation gives CASSLGRGTDTQYF.

J is TRBJ2-7 and V is TRBV7-9, with D maybe TRBD1 (6 bases). This CDR3 spans 15 amino acids. V was pared by 5 bases and J by 7 bases, with 21 bases between. CDR1 is SEHNR, CDR2 FQNEAQ, per germline (reference sequence). The CDR3 is CASSEQGAPGEEQYF. In DNA form, the CDR3 reads TGTGCCAGCAGCGAACAGGGCGCCCCCGGAGAGGAGCAGTACTTC. Based on the CDR3 plus reference TRBV7-9 and TRBJ2-7, the full variable domain is DTGVSQNPRHKITKRGQNVTFRCDPISEHNRLYWYRQTLGQGPEFLTYFQNEAQLEKSRLLSDRFSAERPKGSFSTLEIQRTEQGDSAMYLCASSEQGAPGEEQYFGPGTRLTVT.

The chain employs TRBV5-5 and TRBJ1-2; TRBD1 aligns across 7 bases. The CDR3 length is 14 residues. Losses at the gene ends were 4 bases for V and 3 bases for J; bases not matched to a gene: 6. CDR1 and CDR2 from the germline V gene are SGHKS and YYEKEE (reference sequence). CDR3 nucleotides: TGTGCCAGCAGCACCGGGACAGCTTACTATGGCTACACCTTC. Translating gives CASSTGTAYYGYTF.

The V gene is TRBV15, the J gene TRBJ2-3, with 11 positions matching TRBD2. Per the germline V gene, CDR1 is LNHNV and CDR2 is YYDKDF (reference sequence). The junction had 10 bases not matched to a gene; V was cut back by 3 bases and J by 8 bases. The CDR3 runs 16 residues. Here the CDR3 DNA reads TGTGCCACCAGCAGTTCAACACTAGCGGGAGAACTTACGCAGTATTTT. It specifies CATSSSTLAGELTQYF.

This clone occurred a few times. The J gene is TRBJ1-1, the V gene TRBV29-1; tentative D call: TRBD1 (5 bases). The CDR3 covers 15 residues. Per the germline V gene, CDR1 is SQVTM and CDR2 is ANQGSEA. V shed 7 bases and J shed 0 bases, with 18 bases lying between them. CDR3 nucleotides: TGCAGCGCCGGGAGACAGTCAGGGATGAACACTGAAGCTTTCTTT. This sequence encodes CSAGRQSGMNTEAFF.

The chain joins TRBV19 to TRBJ2-2; D remains unclear. Germline V lookup: CDR1 LNHDA, CDR2 SQIVND (reference sequence). V shed 4 bases and J shed 1 base, with 7 bases lying between them. This CDR3 has 14 amino acids. The CDR3: CASSKALNTGELFF. CDR3 DNA: TGTGCCAGTAGTAAAGCACTGAACACCGGGGAGCTGTTTTTT.

V gene TRBV4-3 combines with J gene TRBJ2-3, with 11 bases lining up with TRBD1. Germline CDR1 LGHNA, CDR2 YSLEER. The CDR3 sequence is 14 residues long. After removal of 5 bases from V and 10 bases from J, the junction contained 8 bases not matched to a gene. DNA for the CDR3: TGCGCCAGCAGCAAAGGACAGGGGGCATACTCGCAGTATTTT. This encodes CASSKGQGAYSQYF.

V gene TRBV6-2 or TRBV6-3 combines with J gene TRBJ2-5; D gene unclear. The CDR3 spans 15 residues. CDR1 MNHEY and CDR2 SVGEGT come from the germline V gene. The V and J ends lost 2 bases and 0 bases respectively, with 10 bases between them. CDR3: CASSYLQTYQETQYF. The DNA of the CDR3 is TGTGCCAGCAGTTACCTTCAGACTTACCAAGAGACCCAGTACTTC.

The rearrangement joins TRBV6-2 or TRBV6-3 to TRBJ1-5, with D perhaps TRBD1 (5 bases). This CDR3 contains 16 residues. The ends were cut back, 5 bases at V and 0 bases at J, with 14 bases in the middle. Looked up from germline, CDR1 is MNHEY and CDR2 is SVGEGT. The CDR3 sequence is CASSRQLTDSNQPQHF. As DNA, the CDR3 is TGTGCCAGCAGTCGACAGTTAACGGATAGCAATCAGCCCCAGCATTTT.

V usage is TRBV19 and J usage is TRBJ2-1, with D unclear. This CDR3 is built from 14 residues. CDR1 and CDR2 from the germline V gene are LNHDA and SQIVND (reference sequence). V shed 10 bases and J shed 2 bases, with 15 bases lying between them. The CDR3 DNA reads as TGTGCCACCCAGCGCGCCTCAACCTACAATGAGCAGTTCTTC. It yields the protein CATQRASTYNEQFF.

CDR3: CAISEAAENTGELFF. CDR3 DNA: TGTGCCATCAGTGAGGCGGCGGAGAACACCGGGGAGCTGTTTTTT. The chain joins TRBV10-3 to TRBJ2-2; D is undetermined. V lost 2 bases to trimming and J lost 1 base, with 8 bases between them. The CDR3 length is 15 residues. From germline, CDR1 is ENHRY and CDR2 SYGVKD.

This chain connects TRBV6-5 to TRBJ1-2; no clear D gene. Per the germline V gene, CDR1 is MNHEY and CDR2 is SVGAGI. The CDR3 length is 13 residues. Trimming pared 6 bases from V and 2 bases from J, leaving 10 bases between. For the CDR3, the DNA is TGTGCCAGCAGGGGAGGGTCGAACTATGGCTACACCTTC. Its translation is CASRGGSNYGYTF.

This clone was counted a single time. The chain employs TRBV7-2 and TRBJ1-6; D remains unclear. Germline assignment: CDR1 SGHTA and CDR2 FQGNSA. This CDR3 contains 17 residues. Trimming removed 0 bases at V and 10 bases at J, with 19 bases between. CDR3 region: CASSLARGSGARSPLHF. The CDR3 DNA follows: TGTGCCAGCAGCTTAGCTAGAGGTAGTGGAGCAAGGTCACCCCTCCACTTT.

This clone was counted only a few times. This sequence joins TRBV4-3 and TRBJ1-6; 8 positions agree with TRBD1. The germline CDR1 and CDR2 sequences are LGHNA and YSLEER. The CDR3 is made up of 18 amino acids. V shed 2 bases, J shed 4 bases, and the junction held 10 bases outside the gene matches. The CDR3 spells CASSQLGQGEGYNSPLHF. In nucleotides, the CDR3 is TGCGCCAGCAGCCAACTTGGACAGGGTGAAGGTTATAATTCACCCCTCCACTTT.